This T cell receptor beta chain was recorded in a study of T cell responses to AZD1222 COVID-19 vaccine. Study results and limitations: Clonal diversity may have been underestimated in mostly white British donors. With dominance at 160-218 and 743-854, vaccine-associated CD4 TCRs spanned spike.

Some clones are missing from TCRdb's copy, which holds only in-frame ones; the method was immunoSEQ multiplex PCR. The profile covers about 30,000 clones, with about 93% appearing a single time and around 8.1% taken by the ten largest. Points on this clone: Antigen unknown.

V was pared by 2 bases and J by 6 bases, with 5 bases between. This CDR3 is 12 amino acids long. Specimen: peripheral blood, collected on day 0 of AZD1222 vaccination. The clonotype originates from an adult in good health. This chain joins TRBV12-3 or TRBV12-4 and TRBJ2-1; D not certain. DNA for the CDR3: TGTGCCAGCAGTTTAAACCCCAATGAGCAGTTCTTC. Amino acid sequence: CASSLNPNEQFF.